The following is a T cell receptor (beta chain) sequence with its context. What it binds is unknown. Recipients boosted at about 4 weeks or about 12 weeks are pooled. Only in-frame clones appear in the TCRdb table, and some are missing; sequencing was by immunoSEQ multiplex PCR. The sample includes 250,000 to 300,000 clones, 90% to 95% seen only once; the top ten take around 0.57%. The CDR3 extends over 15 amino acids. The germline gives CDR1 MGHRA, CDR2 YSYEKL. V lost 1 base and J lost 5, with 15 bases in between. The sample belongs to a study of T cell responses to AZD1222 COVID-19 vaccine. Study-wide points: Dominant CD4 TCR responses targeted spike regions 160-218 and 743-854. Donors were largely white British and mainly female; clonal diversity was possibly underestimated.

This receptor was obtained from an adult who received the AZD1222 COVID-19 vaccine. The specimen comprised peripheral blood, sampled 28 days after the second AZD1222 dose. The V gene is TRBV4-1, the J gene TRBJ2-7; possible D gene TRBD2, 5 bases. CDR3 in amino acids: CASSQVSGSEHEQYF. CDR3 coding DNA: TGCGCCAGCAGCCAAGTAAGTGGGAGTGAGCACGAGCAGTACTTC.